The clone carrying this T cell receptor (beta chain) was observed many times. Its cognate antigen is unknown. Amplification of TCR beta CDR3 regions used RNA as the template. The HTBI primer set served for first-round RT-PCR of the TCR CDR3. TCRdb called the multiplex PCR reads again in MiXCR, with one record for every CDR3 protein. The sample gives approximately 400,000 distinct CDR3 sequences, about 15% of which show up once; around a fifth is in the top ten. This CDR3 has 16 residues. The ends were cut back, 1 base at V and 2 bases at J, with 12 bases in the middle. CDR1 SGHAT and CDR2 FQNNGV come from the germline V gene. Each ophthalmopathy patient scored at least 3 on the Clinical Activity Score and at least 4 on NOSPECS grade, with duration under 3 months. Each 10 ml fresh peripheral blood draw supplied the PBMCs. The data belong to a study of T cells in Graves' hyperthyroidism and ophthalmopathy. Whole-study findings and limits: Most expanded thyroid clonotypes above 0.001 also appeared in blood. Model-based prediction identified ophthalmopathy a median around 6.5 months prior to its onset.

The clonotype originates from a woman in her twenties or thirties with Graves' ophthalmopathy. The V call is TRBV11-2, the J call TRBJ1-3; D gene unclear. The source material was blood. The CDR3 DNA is TGTGCCAGCAGCTTAGGCTTCGGGTTTCCTGGAAACACCATATATTTT. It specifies CASSLGFGFPGNTIYF.